One sample yielded the 14 T cell receptor beta chains listed below, sequenced in a study of beta chain features in type 1 diabetes. Expressed TCRB transcripts were sequenced because the entire RNA isolate underwent reverse transcription. Clones were sequenced by immunoSEQ multiplex PCR, and TCRdb holds only the in-frame ones, with some missing. Here the sample spans roughly 230,000 clones, 9% to 10% being singletons. What was sequenced was naive CD4+ T cells from blood. The receptors were sampled from a woman between 18 and 30 years old in good health.

J is TRBJ1-2 and V is TRBV10-2; D uncertain. V lost 6 bases and J lost 3, with 8 bases in between. In germline, CDR1 is WSHSY, CDR2 SAAADI. CDR3 length equals 12 residues. CDR3 in DNA: TGCGCCAGCAGCGGCCGGGACTATGGCTACACCTTC. This gives the protein CASSGRDYGYTF.

This clone has only a few counts. J is TRBJ2-5 and V is TRBV9, with TRBD2 as a possible D gene (6 bases). Germline CDR1 and CDR2: SGDLS and YYNGEE. The CDR3 has 16 residues. Trimming pared 1 base from V and 2 bases from J, leaving 15 bases between. CDR3 amino acids: CASSVKAGSGQETQYF. The CDR3 nucleotides are TGTGCCAGCAGCGTAAAGGCGGGATCGGGGCAAGAGACCCAGTACTTC.

V usage is TRBV29-1 and J usage is TRBJ1-2, with 9 bases fitting TRBD1. The V and J ends lost 0 bases and 7 bases, in that order; junction bases with no gene match: 6. CDR3 length: 14 residues. The V gene's germline CDR1 is SQVTM and CDR2 ANQGSEA. CDR3 in amino acids: CSVEDGDRGFGYTF. CDR3 nucleotide sequence: TGCAGCGTTGAAGACGGTGACAGGGGGTTTGGCTACACCTTC.

V usage is TRBV30 and J usage is TRBJ1-1, with D hard to call. Germline V gene data show CDR1 as GTSNPN and CDR2 as SVGIG (reference sequence). V was pared by 0 bases and J by 8 bases, with 19 bases between. The CDR3 runs to 15 residues. CDR3 residues: CAWSVPGQLAPEAFF. CDR3 in DNA: TGTGCCTGGAGTGTACCTGGGCAGCTAGCCCCCGAAGCTTTCTTT.

Only a few counts were recorded for this clone. CDR3: CASSPPVETQYF. The CDR3 nucleotides are TGTGCCAGCAGTCCGCCGGTAGAGACCCAGTACTTC. The J gene is TRBJ2-5, the V gene TRBV28; no reliable D call. Germline V gene sequence: CDR1 MDHEN, CDR2 SYDVKM. V lost 5 bases and J lost 4, with 8 bases in between. This CDR3 comprises 12 residues.

This clone showed up just a few times. The V and J genes are TRBV6-6 and TRBJ2-7, with D perhaps TRBD2 (6 bases). V was shortened by 8 bases and J by 3 bases, with 17 bases between the two germline ends. The germline V gene encodes CDR1 MNHNY and CDR2 SVGAGI (reference sequence). CDR3 length: 14 amino acids. As DNA, the CDR3 is TGTGCCAGCGCTCCAGGGACTGGCTACTACGAGCAGTACTTC. It encodes CASAPGTGYYEQYF.

The chain is built from TRBV9 and TRBJ2-7, with 7 bases identical to TRBD1. The CDR3 consists of 15 residues. Germline assignment: CDR1 SGDLS and CDR2 YYNGEE. V shed 4 bases, J shed 7 bases, and the junction held 14 bases outside the gene matches. The CDR3 DNA reads TGTGCCAGCAGCAAAATGGGGGACAGCTCGGGGGAGCAGTACTTC. Protein: CASSKMGDSSGEQYF.

V gene TRBV28 combines with J gene TRBJ1-4; D call uncertain. The CDR3 length is 15 residues. V lost 8 bases to trimming and J lost 0 bases, with 13 bases between them. Germline lookup yields CDR1 MDHEN and CDR2 SYDVKM. The CDR3, as DNA: TGTGCCAGCTCTCCGTCCGGAGCAACTAATGAAAAACTGTTTTTT. Residues: CASSPSGATNEKLFF. Together with reference TRBV28 and TRBJ1-4, the CDR3 gives the full variable domain: DVKVTQSSRYLVKRTGEKVFLECVQDMDHENMFWYRQDPGLGLRLIYFSYDVKMKEKGDIPEGYSVSREKKERFSLILESASTNQTSMYLCASSPSGATNEKLFFGSGTQLSVL.

In this sample, this clone turned up a few times. The genes are TRBV5-1 and TRBJ1-1, with 9 positions matching TRBD1. Trimming removed 4 bases from V and 5 bases from J; junction bases left unmatched: 9. CDR1 and CDR2 from the germline V gene are SGHRS and YFSETQ. The CDR3 totals 15 residues. For the CDR3, the DNA is TGCGCCAGCAGCCTTGACTGGGACAGGGAAACTGAAGCTTTCTTT. The encoded protein is CASSLDWDRETEAFF.

This chain uses TRBV7-8 with TRBJ2-5, with D uncertain. Looked up from germline, CDR1 is SGHVS and CDR2 is FQNEAQ. V lost 0 bases and J lost 2, with 10 bases in between. This CDR3 spans 15 amino acids. The chain's CDR3 is CASSLAWLKQETQYF. The CDR3 DNA follows: TGTGCCAGCAGCTTAGCTTGGCTTAAACAAGAGACCCAGTACTTC.

The gene calls are TRBV9 and TRBJ1-6; D not resolved. Germline V gene sequence: CDR1 SGDLS, CDR2 YYNGEE. V was cut by 3 bases and J by 8 bases, with 6 bases left in between. The length of the CDR3 is 12 residues. The CDR3 is CASSDRDSPLHF. The CDR3 DNA reads TGTGCCAGCAGCGACCGAGATTCACCCCTCCACTTT.

The chain couples TRBV7-6 to TRBJ2-3, with a tentative D call TRBD2 (5 bases). Trimming removed 4 bases at V and 2 bases at J, with 13 bases between. The V gene's germline CDR1 is SGHVS and CDR2 FNYEAQ. The CDR3 has 15 amino acids. CDR3 bases: TGTGCCAGCAGCTCCCTCGCTCGGGACACAGATACGCAGTATTTT. It yields the protein CASSSLARDTDTQYF.

V is TRBV7-8 and J is TRBJ2-7; 11 nucleotides align to TRBD2. The CDR3 runs to 14 residues. With V trimmed by 5 bases and J by 4 bases, 4 bases remained unmatched. Germline-derived CDR1 and CDR2 are SGHVS and FQNEAQ. CDR3 sequence (DNA): TGTGCCAGCAGCATTAGCGGGGGGGCTTACGAGCAGTACTTC. It is translated as CASSISGGAYEQYF.

The rearrangement joins TRBV5-4 to TRBJ2-2; 11 bases fit TRBD2. CDR1 and CDR2 from the germline V gene are SGHNT and YYREEE (reference sequence). The CDR3 length is 16 residues. V shed 6 bases and J 5 bases; nucleotides not matched to a gene: 9. CDR3 amino acids: CASTERTSGLTGELFF. The CDR3 DNA reads as TGTGCCAGCACCGAACGGACTAGCGGGCTGACCGGGGAGCTGTTTTTT.